The T cell receptor beta chain under discussion was sequenced for a study of HIV-infected patients and healthy controls. This clonotype was seen many times. One entry per CDR3 protein results from TCRdb running MiXCR on the 5' RACE reads. Of 65,000 to 70,000 distinct CDR3 sequences listed, about 16% are singletons. This TCR came from a human donor in good health. Sequencing was done on a sample of CD4+ T cells from blood.

This CDR3 reads CASSQDGAGGYPDTQYF. CDR3 coding DNA: TGCGCCAGCAGCCAAGACGGAGCGGGGGGGTATCCAGATACGCAGTATTTT. The chain employs TRBV4-3 and TRBJ2-3; 10 positions match TRBD2. After removal of 0 bases from V and 4 bases from J, the junction contained 7 bases not matched to a gene. This CDR3 spans 17 amino acids. Germline V gives CDR1 LGHNA, CDR2 YSLEER.